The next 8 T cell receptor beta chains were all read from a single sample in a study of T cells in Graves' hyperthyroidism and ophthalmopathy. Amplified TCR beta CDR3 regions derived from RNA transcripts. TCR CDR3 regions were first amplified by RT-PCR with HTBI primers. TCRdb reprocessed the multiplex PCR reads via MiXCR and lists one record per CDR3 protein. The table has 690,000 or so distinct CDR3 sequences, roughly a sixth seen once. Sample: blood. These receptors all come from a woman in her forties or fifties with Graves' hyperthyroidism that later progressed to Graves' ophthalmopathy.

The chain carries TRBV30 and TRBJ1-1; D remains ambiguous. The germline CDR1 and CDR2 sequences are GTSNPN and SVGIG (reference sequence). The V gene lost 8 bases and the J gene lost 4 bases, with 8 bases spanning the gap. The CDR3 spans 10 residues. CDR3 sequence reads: CAGQVTEAFF. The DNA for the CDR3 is TGTGCCGGCCAGGTCACTGAAGCTTTCTTT.

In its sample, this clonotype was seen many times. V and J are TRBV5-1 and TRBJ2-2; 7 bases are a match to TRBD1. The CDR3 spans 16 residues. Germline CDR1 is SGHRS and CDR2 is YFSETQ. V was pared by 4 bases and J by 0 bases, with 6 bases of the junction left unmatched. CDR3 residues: CASSLTGTANTGELFF. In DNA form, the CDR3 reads TGCGCCAGCAGCCTAACCGGGACAGCGAACACCGGGGAGCTGTTTTTT.

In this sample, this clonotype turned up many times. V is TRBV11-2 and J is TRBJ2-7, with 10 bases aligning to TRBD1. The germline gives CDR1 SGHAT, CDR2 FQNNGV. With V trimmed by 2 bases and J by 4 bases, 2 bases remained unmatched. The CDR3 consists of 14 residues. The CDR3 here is CASSLLDRGYEQYF. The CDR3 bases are TGTGCCAGCAGCTTATTGGACAGGGGGTACGAGCAGTACTTC.

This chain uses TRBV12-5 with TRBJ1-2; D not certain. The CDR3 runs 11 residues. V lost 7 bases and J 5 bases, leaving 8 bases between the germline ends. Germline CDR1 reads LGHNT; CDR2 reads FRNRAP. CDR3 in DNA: TGTGCTAGTGATACGAAATATGGCTACACCTTC. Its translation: CASDTKYGYTF.

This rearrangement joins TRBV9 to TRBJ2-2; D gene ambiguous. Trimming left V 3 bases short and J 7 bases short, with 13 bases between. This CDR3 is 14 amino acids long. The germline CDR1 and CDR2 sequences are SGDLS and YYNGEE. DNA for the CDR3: TGTGCCAGCAGCGGCGCGTGGGTGGACGGGGAGCTGTTTTTT. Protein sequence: CASSGAWVDGELFF. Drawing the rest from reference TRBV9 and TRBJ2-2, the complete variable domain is DSGVTQTPKHLITATGQRVTLRCSPRSGDLSVYWYQQSLDQGLQFLIQYYNGEERAKGNILERFSAQQFPDLHSELNLSSLELGDSALYFCASSGAWVDGELFFGEGSRLTVL.

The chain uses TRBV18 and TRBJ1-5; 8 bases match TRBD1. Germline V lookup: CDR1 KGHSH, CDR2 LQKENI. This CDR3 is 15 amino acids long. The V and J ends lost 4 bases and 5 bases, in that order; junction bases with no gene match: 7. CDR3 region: CASSRGRGLHQPQHF. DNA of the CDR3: TGTGCCAGCTCACGTGGCAGGGGGCTGCATCAGCCCCAGCATTTT.

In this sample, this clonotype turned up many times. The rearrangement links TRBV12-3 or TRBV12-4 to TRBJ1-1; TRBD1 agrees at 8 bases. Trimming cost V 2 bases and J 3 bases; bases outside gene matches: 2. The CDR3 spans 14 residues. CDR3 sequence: CASSLQGAHTEAFF. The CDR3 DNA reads TGTGCCAGCAGTTTACAGGGGGCGCACACTGAAGCTTTCTTT.

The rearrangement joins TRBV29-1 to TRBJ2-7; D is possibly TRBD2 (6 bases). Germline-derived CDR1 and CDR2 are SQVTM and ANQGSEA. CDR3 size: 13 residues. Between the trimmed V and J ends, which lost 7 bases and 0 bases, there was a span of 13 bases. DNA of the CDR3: TGCAGCGCTCTCGGGGGTCCCTCCTACGAGCAGTACTTC. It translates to CSALGGPSYEQYF.